This T cell receptor beta chain stems from a study of blood T cell repertoires in COVID-19. Overall study: Samples representing acute and convalescent COVID-19 were sourced from the United States, Italy and Spain. T cells, B-cell-depleted T cells, or PBMCs provided the cDNA or gDNA that served as material.

Methods used by the authors: It was from reference gene primer amplification that nucleated cell counts were estimated. Only in-frame clones appear in the TCRdb table, and some are missing; sequencing was by immunoSEQ multiplex PCR. D and trimming come from the DNA, and the V and J calls and clone size come from that table. This sample carries 150,000 to 200,000 clones, 85% to 90% of them seen once, and the ten largest clones take about 10%. The CDR3 is 14 residues long. V shed 8 bases and J 2 bases; nucleotides not matched to a gene: 9. Germline V gene data show CDR1 as LGHDT and CDR2 as YNNKEL (reference sequence).

The rearrangement uses TRBV3-1 (or the pseudogene TRBV3-2) and TRBJ2-7; TRBD1 agrees at 7 bases. The source material was peripheral blood. The TCR sequence derives from a woman aged 60-70 years with COVID-19, enrolled during active disease. Here the CDR3 DNA reads TGTGCCAGCGAACAGGGGCTTCCCCCCTACGAGCAGTACTTC. As protein: CASEQGLPPYEQYF.